This TCR beta chain was captured by sequencing in a study of human T cells and chemical hapten exposure. Study information: Researchers reported sensitizing a 2 cm by 2 cm upper inner arm skin site with 2% DPC. Weekly administration of diphenylcyclopropenone to the scalp of patients continued throughout the approximately 23-week study.

The library put unique molecular identifiers onto individual cDNA molecules. Authors' analysis steps: There were a median of around 97,000 TCRs per sample, with a range from roughly 20,000 to 690,600. Using its own MiXCR run on the RACE reads, TCRdb lists one record per CDR3 protein. The V and J calls and clone size are TCRdb's, not the authors'. The table lists 100,000 or so distinct CDR3 sequences, approximately 36% of them singletons, with less than 3% in the top ten. This CDR3 has 16 amino acids. Per germline, CDR1 DFQATT and CDR2 SNEGSKA (reference sequence). V shed 3 bases and J 3 bases; nucleotides not matched to a gene: 3. As to time point: patch test 3, about 24 weeks after DPC sensitization. Treatment here: therapeutic diphenylcyclopropenone sensitization with weekly scalp DPC.

The V and J genes are TRBV20-1 and TRBJ2-3, with 16 bases that match TRBD2. The material sequenced was whole blood, taken in connection with sensitization to the hapten diphenylcyclopropenone (DPC). The TCR sequence derives from a man between 35 and 55 years old with alopecia areata. Some clones in this sample may be carry-over from other donors' samples. Here the CDR3 reads CSARGLAGGPTDTQYF. CDR3 bases: TGCAGTGCTAGGGGACTAGCGGGAGGGCCGACAGATACGCAGTATTTT.